The clone carrying this T cell receptor (beta chain) was picked up one time. These data belong to a study of T cell changes during pregnancy in multiple sclerosis. Repertoires were generated with immunoSEQ multiplex PCR, while TCRdb's copy carries only in-frame clones and drops some. The table shows some 60,000 clones, with roughly nine tenths occurring only once. Sequencing was performed on peripheral blood, taken in the first trimester of pregnancy. This clonotype originated in a female donor in good health, enrolled as a control in a pregnancy study.

Here the CDR3 reads CASSLGGGPANEQFF. The CDR3 DNA reads TGTGCCAGCAGCTTAGGGGGGGGGCCAGCGAATGAGCAGTTCTTC. The chain combines TRBV13 with TRBJ2-1, with a tentative D call TRBD2 (7 bases). There are 15 residues in the CDR3. Germline CDR1 reads PRHDT; CDR2 reads FYEKMQ (reference sequence). Trimming took 0 bases from V and 7 from J, leaving 13 bases between them.